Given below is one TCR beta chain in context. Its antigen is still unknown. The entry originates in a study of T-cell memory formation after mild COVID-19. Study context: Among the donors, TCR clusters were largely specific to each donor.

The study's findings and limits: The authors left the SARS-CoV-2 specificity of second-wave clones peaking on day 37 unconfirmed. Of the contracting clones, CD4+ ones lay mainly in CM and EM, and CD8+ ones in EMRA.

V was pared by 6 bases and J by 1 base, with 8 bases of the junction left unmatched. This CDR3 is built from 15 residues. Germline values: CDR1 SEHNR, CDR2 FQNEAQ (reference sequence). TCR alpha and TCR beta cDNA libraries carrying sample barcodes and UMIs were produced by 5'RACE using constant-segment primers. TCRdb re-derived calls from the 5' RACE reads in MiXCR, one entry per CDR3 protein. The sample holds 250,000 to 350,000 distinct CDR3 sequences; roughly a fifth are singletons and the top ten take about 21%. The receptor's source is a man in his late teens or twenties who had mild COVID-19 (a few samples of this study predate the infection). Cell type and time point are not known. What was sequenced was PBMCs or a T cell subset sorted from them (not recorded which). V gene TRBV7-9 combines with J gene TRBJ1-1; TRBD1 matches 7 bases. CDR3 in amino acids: CASSLFDRANTEAFF. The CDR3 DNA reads TGTGCCAGCAGTTTATTTGACAGGGCGAACACTGAAGCTTTCTTT. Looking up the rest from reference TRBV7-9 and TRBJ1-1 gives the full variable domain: DTGVSQNPRHKITKRGQNVTFRCDPISEHNRLYWYRQTLGQGPEFLTYFQNEAQLEKSRLLSDRFSAERPKGSFSTLEIQRTEQGDSAMYLCASSLFDRANTEAFFGQGTRLTVV.